A single sample gave rise to the 24 T cell receptor beta chains below, sequenced in a study of OX40 agonist ivuxolimab in advanced cancers. Profiled with immunoSEQ multiplex PCR; TCRdb holds only in-frame clones, not every one. The sample yields about 62,000 clones, 65% to 90% seen once. Sample: CD4+ or CD8+ T cells sorted from blood, taken in a trial of the OX40 agonist ivuxolimab. The source is an adult with an advanced solid tumor such as melanoma, head and neck, liver or kidney cancer.

The chain carries TRBV5-4 and TRBJ1-2, with D unclear. The CDR3 extends over 12 amino acids. Germline V lookup: CDR1 SGHNT, CDR2 YYREEE (reference sequence). With 1 base removed from V and 7 bases from J, the gap between germline ends came to 8 bases. CDR3 nucleotides: TGTGCCAGCAGCTTGAGGGAGAGTGGCTACACCTTC. Its protein product is CASSLRESGYTF.

The J gene is TRBJ2-3, the V gene TRBV7-2, with D possibly matching TRBD1 (6 bases). Germline V gives CDR1 SGHTA, CDR2 FQGNSA. Deletions cut 4 bases from V and 5 bases from J, with 16 bases between. The CDR3 totals 15 residues. CDR3 DNA: TGTGCCAGCAGCTCCCGGGACACGTTGGGAGATACGCAGTATTTT. It specifies CASSSRDTLGDTQYF.

The chain employs TRBV6-5 and TRBJ1-6; 9 nucleotides match TRBD1. This CDR3 is 16 amino acids long. Germline V lookup: CDR1 MNHEY, CDR2 SVGAGI. V lost 4 bases and J lost 3; bases outside the gene matches: 4. The CDR3 reads CASSFGTGIYNSPLHF. CDR3 DNA sequence: TGTGCCAGCAGTTTCGGGACAGGGATCTATAATTCACCCCTCCACTTT.

This clone came up a few times. CDR3 loop: CASSSGWWNEQYF. The CDR3 coding sequence is TGTGCCAGCAGCAGTGGTTGGTGGAACGAGCAGTACTTC. The chain uses TRBV6-1 and TRBJ2-7, with D unclear. The CDR3 extends over 13 amino acids. In germline, CDR1 is MNHNS, CDR2 SASEGT. V lost 6 bases, J lost 5 bases, and 14 bases lay in between.

The chain couples TRBV28 to TRBJ1-2; 10 nucleotides match TRBD1. This CDR3 region has 16 residues. V gave up 11 bases and J gave up 4 bases; unmatched junction bases: 16. The germline gives CDR1 MDHEN, CDR2 SYDVKM. The CDR3: CASDGTGAAEVYGYTF. Here the CDR3 DNA reads TGTGCCTCGGACGGGACAGGGGCCGCAGAAGTCTATGGCTACACCTTC.

The chain joins TRBV7-3 to TRBJ2-3, with D possibly TRBD1 on 5 matching bases. V was trimmed by 4 bases and J by 3 bases, leaving 20 bases between them. This CDR3 has 17 amino acids. CDR1 is SGHTA, CDR2 FQGTGA, per germline. Here the CDR3 DNA reads TGTGCCAGCAGCTCCAACTTCGTTGGGGCTAGTACAGATACGCAGTATTTT. It is translated as CASSSNFVGASTDTQYF.

The rearrangement links TRBV6-5 to TRBJ2-1; unclear D gene. Germline-derived CDR1 and CDR2 are MNHEY and SVGAGI. V lost 8 bases to trimming and J lost 5 bases, with 19 bases between them. The CDR3 sequence is 15 residues long. The CDR3 DNA reads TGTGCCAGCCACGCCCAAGACTTTCCTAACAATGAGCAGTTCTTC. Protein sequence: CASHAQDFPNNEQFF.

This clone was seen only a few times. The chain is built from TRBV5-4 and TRBJ2-5; D assignment may be TRBD1 or TRBD2 (5 bases each). There are 15 residues in the CDR3. The ends were cut back, 2 bases at V and 1 base at J, with 12 bases in the middle. CDR1 is SGHNT and CDR2 is YYREEE in the germline V gene (reference sequence). The CDR3 region is CASSFTSGTQETQYF. CDR3 DNA sequence: TGTGCCAGCAGCTTTACGTCAGGGACCCAAGAGACCCAGTACTTC.

This clone was recorded a few times. This rearrangement joins TRBV2 to TRBJ2-5, with TRBD1 matching over 8 bases. V lost 10 bases, J lost 9 bases, and 13 bases stayed unmatched. The CDR3 totals 13 residues. Germline V lookup: CDR1 SNHLY, CDR2 FYNNEI. The CDR3 nucleotides read TGTGCCACCGTCCCTGGGCTACAGGGGGCCCAGTACTTC. It specifies CATVPGLQGAQYF.

This chain uses TRBV5-1 with TRBJ2-2, with TRBD1 as a possible D gene (6 bases). V gave up 4 bases and J gave up 6 bases, with 16 bases separating them. In germline, CDR1 is SGHRS, CDR2 YFSETQ. CDR3 length equals 15 residues. In DNA form, the CDR3 reads TGCGCCAGCAGCCTCCTGACAGGAAGTTCCGGGGAGCTGTTTTTT. Its protein product is CASSLLTGSSGELFF.

V and J are TRBV29-1 and TRBJ1-4; D not resolved. The CDR3 contains 12 residues. Germline lookup yields CDR1 SQVTM and CDR2 ANQGSEA. Deletions cut 7 bases from V and 5 bases from J, with 11 bases between. The CDR3 reads CSAVAQNEKLFF. The CDR3 DNA reads as TGCAGCGCAGTGGCGCAGAATGAAAAACTGTTTTTT.

This chain joins TRBV7-6 and TRBJ2-7; D possibly matches TRBD1 or TRBD2 (7 bases each). CDR3 length equals 15 residues. In germline, CDR1 is SGHVS, CDR2 FNYEAQ. Trimming stripped 6 bases from V and 5 bases from J, with 20 bases between. The CDR3 region is CASRAITGAGDEQYF. The CDR3 region has the DNA TGTGCCAGCAGAGCAATCACAGGGGCGGGGGACGAGCAGTACTTC. The full variable domain, its missing parts supplied by reference TRBV7-6 and TRBJ2-7, is GAGVSQSPRYKVTKRGQDVALRCDPISGHVSLYWYRQALGQGPEFLTYFNYEAQQDKSGLPNDRFSAERPEGSISTLTIQRTEQRDSAMYRCASRAITGAGDEQYFGPGTRLTVT.

This chain links TRBV11-3 with TRBJ2-2; 7 bases align to TRBD2. This CDR3 has 17 residues. Losses at the gene ends were 0 bases for V and 3 bases for J; bases not matched to a gene: 7. CDR1 and CDR2 (germline): SGHNT, YENEEA. The CDR3 DNA reads as TGTGCCAGCAGCTTAGATCGGGGAGGGGCTTACACCGGGGAGCTGTTTTTT. This translates into CASSLDRGGAYTGELFF.

The chain is built from TRBV14 and TRBJ1-1; D gene ambiguous. Germline lookup yields CDR1 SGHDN and CDR2 FVKESK. The CDR3 runs to 13 residues. Trimming shortened V by 4 bases and J by 11 bases, and 17 bases separated the two germline ends. DNA for the CDR3: TGTGCCAGCAGCCCTTTCGGACGGAGAATGGCTTTCTTT. Its protein is CASSPFGRRMAFF.

The gene calls are TRBV29-1 and TRBJ1-1; 9 bases are a match to TRBD1. CDR3 size: 13 residues. Germline CDR1 SQVTM, CDR2 ANQGSEA. V lost 7 bases, J lost 4 bases, and 7 bases stayed unmatched. CDR3 region: CSAATGGGTEAFF. As DNA, the CDR3 is TGCAGCGCCGCGACAGGGGGTGGCACTGAAGCTTTCTTT.

This clone came up once. J is TRBJ2-1 and V is TRBV19; D may correspond to TRBD1 or TRBD2 (5 bases each). In germline, CDR1 is LNHDA, CDR2 SQIVND (reference sequence). The V and J ends lost 2 bases and 0 bases respectively, with 14 bases between them. The CDR3 has 17 amino acids. This CDR3 is CASSIPEGRRSYNEQFF. For the CDR3, the DNA is TGTGCCAGTAGTATACCCGAGGGACGACGCTCCTACAATGAGCAGTTCTTC.

The table lists this clone with a count of one. J is TRBJ2-3 and V is TRBV10-3; TRBD2 might be the D (6 bases). CDR3 size: 14 residues. Trimming removed 11 bases at V and 2 bases at J, with 17 bases between. CDR1 is ENHRY and CDR2 is SYGVKD in the germline V gene. The CDR3 DNA reads TGTGCCGGCCGGGACTCTCCCACCACAGATACGCAGTATTTT. Its protein is CAGRDSPTTDTQYF.

This chain links TRBV4-2 with TRBJ1-1; 7 bases agree with TRBD1. Germline assignment: CDR1 LGHNA and CDR2 YNFKEQ. CDR3 length: 14 amino acids. V lost 3 bases to trimming and J lost 3 bases; unmatched junction nucleotides: 4. The CDR3 protein is CASSQGTGDTEAFF. CDR3 coding DNA: TGTGCCAGCAGCCAGGGAACAGGGGACACTGAAGCTTTCTTT.

Note on this clone: This sequence is one base from a far larger clone and is likely a read error. The chain links TRBV29-1 to TRBJ1-1; D is unresolved. CDR3 length: 13 residues. Germline loops: CDR1 SQVTM, CDR2 ANQGSEA. V was cut by 7 bases and J by 1 base, with 13 bases left in between. CDR3 nucleotide sequence: TGCAGCGGCATTGTGGCGGCGAACACTGAAGCTTTCTTT. Translated: CSGIVAANTEAFF.

The chain uses TRBV6-4 and TRBJ2-1, with TRBD2 identical over 8 bases. V trimming: 0 bases; J trimming: 6 bases; junction bases outside the gene matches: 13. The CDR3 covers 18 residues. In germline, CDR1 is MRHNA, CDR2 SNTAGT. The CDR3 spells CASSDSIKGGGRLNEQFF. The CDR3 region has the DNA TGTGCCAGCAGTGACTCCATTAAGGGCGGGGGGCGACTCAATGAGCAGTTCTTC.

V is TRBV6-1 and J is TRBJ2-5, with 8 bases fitting TRBD1. Per the germline V gene, CDR1 is MNHNS and CDR2 is SASEGT. The V gene end was trimmed by 6 bases and the J gene end by 1 base; junction bases not matched to a gene: 4. The CDR3 sequence is 14 residues long. Written as DNA, the CDR3 is TGTGCCAGCAGCTTGGGACAGGTCCAAGAGACCCAGTACTTC. Amino acids: CASSLGQVQETQYF.

The chain joins TRBV6-5 to TRBJ2-1; D is uncertain. The CDR3 sequence is 14 residues long. The V and J ends lost 5 bases and 9 bases respectively, with 17 bases between them. The germline V gene encodes CDR1 MNHEY and CDR2 SVGAGI. CDR3 bases: TGTGCCAGCAGTCCCCTGAAAGGGCTGGCTGAGCAGTTCTTC. Its protein is CASSPLKGLAEQFF.

This CDR3 is CASSLARSSGGVRGNEQFF. The DNA for the CDR3 is TGTGCCAGCAGCTTAGCGCGTTCTAGCGGGGGGGTACGAGGCAATGAGCAGTTCTTC. The chain has TRBV7-9 and TRBJ2-1, with 12 bases matching TRBD2. Trimming removed 0 bases from V and 6 bases from J; junction bases left unmatched: 12. This CDR3 has 19 amino acids. Looked up from germline, CDR1 is SEHNR and CDR2 is FQNEAQ (reference sequence).

The gene calls are TRBV4-1 and TRBJ2-3, with no clear D. Looked up from germline, CDR1 is MGHRA and CDR2 is YSYEKL. V was shortened by 3 bases and J by 0 bases, with 13 bases between the two germline ends. This CDR3 contains 16 residues. In nucleotides, the CDR3 is TGCGCCAGCAGCCAGCCCGCCACCTCCAGCACAGATACGCAGTATTTT. This sequence encodes CASSQPATSSTDTQYF.